This T cell receptor beta chain was identified during a study of cytomegalovirus exposure and HLA in healthy donors. The table lists this clone with a count of one. Its antigen remains unknown. The CDR3 is 16 amino acids. CDR1 is SGDLS and CDR2 is YYNGEE in the germline V gene. Trimming took 4 bases from V and 1 from J; bases not matched to a gene: 6. Primers for the PCR totalled 60 Vbeta and 13 Jbeta. The assay was immunoSEQ multiplex PCR, and TCRdb's table has in-frame clones only and misses some. The sample holds approximately 160,000 clones, roughly 77% seen once. Study observations and caveats: One later analysis reportedly identified an Asian-associated ancestry cluster that showed fewer N-insertions than the roughly 700-donor mean.

The source is a woman aged 40 to 50 in good health and CMV-seropositive. The sequencing sample was made of PBMCs. J is TRBJ1-3 and V is TRBV9, with 9 positions matching TRBD1. The CDR3 region has the DNA TGTGCCAGCAGCCCCCCCGGGACAGGGTCTGGAAACACCATATATTTT. As protein: CASSPPGTGSGNTIYF.